The TCR beta chain under discussion was sequenced for a study of a mutant IDH1 vaccine in newly diagnosed glioma. Overall study context: Vaccines were first given 4-6 weeks after radiotherapy alone, or with temozolomide cycles.

Details on this clone: Its specificity is not known.

V was shortened by 0 bases and J by 4 bases, with 16 bases between the two germline ends. The CDR3 runs to 17 residues. CDR1 and CDR2 (germline): SGHDN, FVKESK. Repertoires were generated with immunoSEQ multiplex PCR, while TCRdb's copy carries only in-frame clones and drops some. In the table there are more than 45,000 clones, about 88% of which are singletons. The study, taken as a whole, reports: Whatever changes occurred in top peripheral T cell clonotypes seemed unrelated to pseudoprogression. Among all patients, vaccine-induced immune responses occurred in roughly 95%.

Stated time point: week 35, safety follow-up. Alongside topical imiquimod, each dose of vaccine comprised 300 ug of mutant IDH1 20-mer peptide. The TCR comes from a woman aged 40 to 50 with glioma. This chain links TRBV14 with TRBJ1-5; no clear D gene. Here the sequenced sample was PBMCs, taken from a glioma patient whose treatment included an IDH1 peptide vaccine. As DNA, the CDR3 is TGTGCCAGCAGCCAAGAACAAGGGAGGGTGAATAATCAGCCCCAGCATTTT. It translates to CASSQEQGRVNNQPQHF.